Listed below are T cell receptor beta chains from one sample, sequenced in a study of OX40 agonist ivuxolimab in advanced cancers. Produced via immunoSEQ multiplex PCR; TCRdb's table is partial and in-frame only. The sample lists 90,000 to 95,000 clones; approximately 87% were seen once. This specimen consisted of CD4+ or CD8+ T cells sorted from blood, obtained in a trial of the OX40 agonist ivuxolimab. The receptors derive from an adult with an advanced solid tumor such as melanoma, head and neck, liver or kidney cancer. The CDR3 runs from the conserved cysteine through the conserved F or W. D genes are given only for firm matches. Clone sizes are given selectively: once, few, many, or a class where the clone is expanded.

size,V,D,J,DNA,CDR3
.,TRBV27,.,TRBJ1-1,TGTGCCAGCAGTTTATATCTACAGGAGAACACTGAAGCTTTCTTT,CASSLYLQENTEAFF
.,TRBV23-1,.,TRBJ1-3,TGCGCCAGCAGTCAATCCCAGGGGAAGTCTGGAAACACCATATATTTT,CASSQSQGKSGNTIYF
.,TRBV9,.,TRBJ1-1,TGTGCCAGCAGCCCCCAGGGCGACACTGAAGCTTTCTTT,CASSPQGDTEAFF
.,TRBV11-2,TRBD1,TRBJ1-4,TGTGCCAGCAGCTTAGGCACAGGGGGTCAACTGTTTTTT,CASSLGTGGQLFF
.,TRBV6-5,.,TRBJ1-1,TGTGCCAGCAGTTACTCTTCGGGGCGAGGGACTGAAGCTTTCTTT,CASSYSSGRGTEAFF
.,TRBV5-1,TRBD1,TRBJ2-3,TGCGCCAGCAGCTATAGATTGGGGACAGGGGGTGATACGCAGTATTTT,CASSYRLGTGGDTQYF
.,TRBV28,.,TRBJ2-7,TGTGCCAGCAGTTTAGGGTTTTACGAGCAGTACTTC,CASSLGFYEQYF
.,TRBV30,.,TRBJ1-2,TGTGCCTGGAGCCCAGGGACAAGCAACTATGGCTACACCTTC,CAWSPGTSNYGYTF
.,TRBV6-6,.,TRBJ2-5,TGTGCCAGCAGTTTCCCTGGACAGCAAGAGACCCAGTACTTC,CASSFPGQQETQYF
.,TRBV19,TRBD2,TRBJ2-1,TGTGCCAGTAGTATAACTGTGAGCGGGAGCTCCTACAATGAGCAGTTCTTC,CASSITVSGSSYNEQFF
.,TRBV11-3,.,TRBJ1-1,TGTGCCAGCAGCTTAGATGTGACTGAAGCTTTCTTT,CASSLDVTEAFF
.,TRBV2,.,TRBJ2-6,TGTGCCAGCAGCAAAGCCCGGGCGGGTGGGGCCAACGTCCTGACTTTC,CASSKARAGGANVLTF
.,TRBV18,TRBD2,TRBJ2-7,TGTGCCAGCTCACCACTGAGCGGGAGTTCCTACGAGCAGTACTTC,CASSPLSGSSYEQYF
.,TRBV5-4,.,TRBJ2-4,TGTGCCAGCAGCCCGAGGCAGACAATAGCCAAAAACATTCAGTACTTC,CASSPRQTIAKNIQYF
.,TRBV5-1,TRBD1,TRBJ2-7,TGCGCCAGCAGCTTTGGGGACAGGGCCTACGAGCAGTACTTC,CASSFGDRAYEQYF
.,TRBV27,TRBD2,TRBJ2-2,TGTGCCAGCAGTTTAGGACTAGCGGGAGGGAACGGGGAGCTGTTTTTT,CASSLGLAGGNGELFF
.,TRBV30,.,TRBJ1-3,TGTGCCTGGAGTGATGAGGTAACCTCTGGAAACACCATATATTTT,CAWSDEVTSGNTIYF
once,TRBV2,.,TRBJ2-3,TGTGCCAGCAGTCGGGACTTTAGCACAGATACGCAGTATTTT,CASSRDFSTDTQYF
.,TRBV19,TRBD1,TRBJ2-2,TGTGCCAGTAGTATTTATCGGGGACAGGGTGTAAGGACCGGGGAGCTGTTTTTT,CASSIYRGQGVRTGELFF
.,TRBV27,.,TRBJ1-4,TGTGCCAGCAGTTTCGGGGTTGGGGCAACTAATGAAAAACTGTTTTTT,CASSFGVGATNEKLFF
.,TRBV18,.,TRBJ1-1,TGTGCCAGCTCACCACCTGTCGGCGATCCCGCTGAAGCTTTCTTT,CASSPPVGDPAEAFF
.,TRBV15,.,TRBJ2-1,TGTGCCACCAGCAGAGATAGCCATTCGAGGAATGAGCAGTTCTTC,CATSRDSHSRNEQFF
.,TRBV14,.,TRBJ2-6,TGTGCCAGCAGCCAACAAACTGGGGCCAACGTCCTGACTTTC,CASSQQTGANVLTF
once,TRBV6-5,.,TRBJ2-5,TGTGCCAGCAGTTACTCGCCAGGACAAGAGACCCAGTACTTC,CASSYSPGQETQYF
few,TRBV2,.,TRBJ2-3,TGTGCCAGCAGTACCTCTCTAGCGGATACGCAGTATTTT,CASSTSLADTQYF
.,TRBV4-1,TRBD2,TRBJ2-1,TGCGCCAGCAGCCAAGATGGGACTAGCCTATCATTTGAGCAGTTCTTC,CASSQDGTSLSFEQFF
.,TRBV27,.,TRBJ2-7,TGTGCCAGCAATCGGGCAGGAGCGTACGAGCAGTACTTC,CASNRAGAYEQYF